This section outlines one T cell receptor (beta chain) sequence together with its context. The data were obtained in a study of cytomegalovirus exposure and HLA in healthy donors. Trimming shortened V by 6 bases and J by 1 base, and 13 bases separated the two germline ends. This CDR3 comprises 14 residues. Per germline, CDR1 SGHNT and CDR2 YYREEE (reference sequence). In nominal health when sampled, donors likely had unrecorded immune exposures nonetheless. PCR used 60 Vbeta primers and 13 Jbeta primers. The table came from immunoSEQ multiplex PCR; TCRdb's copy has only in-frame clones and leaves some out. This table holds about 130,000 clones, roughly 88% found once.

The clonotype was recovered from a woman aged 18-30 years in good health and CMV-seropositive. The specimen was PBMCs. This rearrangement joins TRBV5-4 to TRBJ2-5, with D tentatively TRBD1 (5 bases). CDR3 nucleotides: TGTGCCAGCAATGTGGGGCCAGGCCAAGAGACCCAGTACTTC. It is translated as CASNVGPGQETQYF.